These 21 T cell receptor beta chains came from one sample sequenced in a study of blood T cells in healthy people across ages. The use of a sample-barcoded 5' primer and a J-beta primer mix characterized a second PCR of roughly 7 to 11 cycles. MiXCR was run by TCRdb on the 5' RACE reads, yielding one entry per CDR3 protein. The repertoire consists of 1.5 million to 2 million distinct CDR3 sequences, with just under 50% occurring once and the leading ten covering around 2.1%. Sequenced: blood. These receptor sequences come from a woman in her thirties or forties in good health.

CDR3 in amino acids: CASSPSGYFTDTQYF. In DNA, the CDR3 is TGTGCCAGCAGCCCTAGCGGGTACTTCACAGATACGCAGTATTTT. The V call is TRBV7-6, the J call TRBJ2-3, with TRBD2 matching 8 bases. V was clipped by 5 bases and J by 2 bases; unmatched bases: 6. The CDR3 runs to 15 residues. Germline CDR1 and CDR2: SGHVS and FNYEAQ.

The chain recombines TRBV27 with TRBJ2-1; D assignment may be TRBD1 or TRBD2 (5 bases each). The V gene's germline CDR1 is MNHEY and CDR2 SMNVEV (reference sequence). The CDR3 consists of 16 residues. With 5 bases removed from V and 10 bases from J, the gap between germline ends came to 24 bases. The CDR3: CASSHRLAGRSGEQFF. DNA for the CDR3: TGTGCCAGCAGTCACAGACTCGCAGGGAGATCAGGGGAGCAGTTCTTC.

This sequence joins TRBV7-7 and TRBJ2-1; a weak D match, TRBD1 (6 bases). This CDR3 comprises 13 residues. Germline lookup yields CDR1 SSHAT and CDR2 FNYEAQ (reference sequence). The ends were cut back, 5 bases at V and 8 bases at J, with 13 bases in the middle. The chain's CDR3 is CASSRGTLDEQFF. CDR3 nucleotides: TGTGCCAGCAGCCGAGGGACACTTGATGAGCAGTTCTTC.

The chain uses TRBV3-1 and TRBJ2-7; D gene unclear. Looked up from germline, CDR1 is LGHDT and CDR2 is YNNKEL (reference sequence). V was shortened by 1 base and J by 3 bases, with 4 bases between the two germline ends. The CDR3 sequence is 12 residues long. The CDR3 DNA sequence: TGTGCCAGCAGCCAAGTCCACTACGAGCAGTACTTC. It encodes CASSQVHYEQYF.

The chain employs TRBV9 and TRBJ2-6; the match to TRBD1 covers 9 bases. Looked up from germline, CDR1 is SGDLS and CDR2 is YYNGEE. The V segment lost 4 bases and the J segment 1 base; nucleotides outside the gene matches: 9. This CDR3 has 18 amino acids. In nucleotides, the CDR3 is TGTGCCAGCAGCCCCAGGACAGGGGAGGAATCTGGGGCCAACGTCCTGACTTTC. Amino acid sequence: CASSPRTGEESGANVLTF.

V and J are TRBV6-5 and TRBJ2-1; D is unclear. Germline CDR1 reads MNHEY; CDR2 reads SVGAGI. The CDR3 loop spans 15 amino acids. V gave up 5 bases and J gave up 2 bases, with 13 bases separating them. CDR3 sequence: CASSAGPRAYNEQFF. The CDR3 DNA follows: TGTGCCAGCAGTGCAGGACCTCGTGCCTACAATGAGCAGTTCTTC.

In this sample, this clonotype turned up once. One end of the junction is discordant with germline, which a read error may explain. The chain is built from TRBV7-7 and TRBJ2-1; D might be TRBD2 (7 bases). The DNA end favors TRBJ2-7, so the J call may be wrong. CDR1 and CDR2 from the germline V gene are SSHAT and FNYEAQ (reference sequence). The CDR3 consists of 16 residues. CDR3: CASSRGPGGSYNEQYF. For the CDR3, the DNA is TGTGCTAGCAGCCGGGGGCCGGGGGGCTCCTACAATGAGCAGTACTTC.

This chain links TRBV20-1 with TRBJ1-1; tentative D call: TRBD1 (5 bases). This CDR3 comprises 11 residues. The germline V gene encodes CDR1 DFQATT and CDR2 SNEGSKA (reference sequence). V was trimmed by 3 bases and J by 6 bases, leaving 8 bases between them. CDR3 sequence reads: CSASRGAEAFF. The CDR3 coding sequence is TGCAGTGCTAGTCGGGGGGCTGAAGCTTTCTTT.

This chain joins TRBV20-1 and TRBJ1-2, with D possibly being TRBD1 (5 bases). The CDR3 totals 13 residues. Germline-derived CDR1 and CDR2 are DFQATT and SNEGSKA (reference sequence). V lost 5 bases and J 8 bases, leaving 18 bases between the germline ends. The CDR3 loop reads CSAEVREKGGYTF. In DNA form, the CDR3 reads TGCAGTGCTGAAGTCAGGGAGAAAGGGGGCTACACCTTC.

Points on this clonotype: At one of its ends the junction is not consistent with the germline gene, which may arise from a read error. In DNA, the CDR3 is TGTGCCACCGGCAGCGAGCGGGTCACAGATACGCAGTATTTT. Translated, it gives CATGSERVTDTQYF. The chain recombines TRBV15 with TRBJ2-3; D might be TRBD2 (6 bases). The CDR3 totals 14 residues. Germline lookup yields CDR1 LNHNV and CDR2 YYDKDF (reference sequence).

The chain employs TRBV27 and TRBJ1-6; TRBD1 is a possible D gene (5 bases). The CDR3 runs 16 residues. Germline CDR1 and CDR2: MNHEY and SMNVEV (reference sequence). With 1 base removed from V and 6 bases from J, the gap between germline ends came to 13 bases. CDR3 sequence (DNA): TGTGCCAGCAGTTTATTATCCCCAGGGAGTAATTCACCCCTCCACTTT. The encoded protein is CASSLLSPGSNSPLHF.

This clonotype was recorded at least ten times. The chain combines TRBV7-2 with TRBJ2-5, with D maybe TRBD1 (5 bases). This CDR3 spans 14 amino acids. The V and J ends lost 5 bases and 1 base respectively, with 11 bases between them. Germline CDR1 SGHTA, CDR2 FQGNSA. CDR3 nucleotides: TGTGCCAGCAGCCCCCGACAGACCCAAGAGACCCAGTACTTC. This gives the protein CASSPRQTQETQYF.

The CDR3 spells CASSLLPGSGEQYF. The CDR3, as DNA: TGTGCCAGCAGTCTACTTCCAGGGTCCGGCGAGCAGTACTTC. The rearrangement links TRBV6-5 to TRBJ2-7; D may be TRBD1 (5 bases). Germline V gene lookup returns CDR1 MNHEY and CDR2 SVGAGI. CDR3 length equals 14 residues. V shed 5 bases and J shed 6 bases, with 17 bases lying between them.

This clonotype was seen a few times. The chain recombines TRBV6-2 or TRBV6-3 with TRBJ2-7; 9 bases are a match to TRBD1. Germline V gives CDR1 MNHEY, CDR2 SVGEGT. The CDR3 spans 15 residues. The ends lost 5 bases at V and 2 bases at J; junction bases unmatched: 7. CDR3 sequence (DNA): TGTGCCAGCAGTCCCCCTGGGGACAGGGCCTACGAGCAGTACTTC. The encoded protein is CASSPPGDRAYEQYF.

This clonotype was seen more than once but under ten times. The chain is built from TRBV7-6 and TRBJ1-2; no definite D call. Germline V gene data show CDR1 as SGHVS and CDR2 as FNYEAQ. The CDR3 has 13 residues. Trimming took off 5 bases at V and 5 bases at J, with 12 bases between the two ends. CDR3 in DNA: TGTGCCAGCAGCCCCACCGCTCTTTATGGCTACACCTTC. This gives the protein CASSPTALYGYTF.

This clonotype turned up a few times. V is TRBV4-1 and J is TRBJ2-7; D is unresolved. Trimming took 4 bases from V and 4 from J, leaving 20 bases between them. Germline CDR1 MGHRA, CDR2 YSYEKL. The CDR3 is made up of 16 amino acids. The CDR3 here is CASSPMGSSRAYEQYF. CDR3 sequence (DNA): TGCGCCAGCAGCCCCATGGGATCGAGCCGGGCGTACGAGCAGTACTTC.

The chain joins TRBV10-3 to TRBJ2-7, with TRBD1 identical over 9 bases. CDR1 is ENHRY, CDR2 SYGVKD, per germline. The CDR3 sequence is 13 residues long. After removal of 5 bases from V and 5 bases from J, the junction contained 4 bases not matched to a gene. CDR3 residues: CAISRQGEDEQYF. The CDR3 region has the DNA TGTGCCATCAGTAGACAGGGGGAGGACGAGCAGTACTTC.

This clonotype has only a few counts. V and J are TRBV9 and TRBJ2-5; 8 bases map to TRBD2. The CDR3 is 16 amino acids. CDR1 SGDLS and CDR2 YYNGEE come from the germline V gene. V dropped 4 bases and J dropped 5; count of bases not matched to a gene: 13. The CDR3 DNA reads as TGTGCCAGCAGCTCTCGAGCTAGCGGGCTAACGGAGACCCAGTACTTC. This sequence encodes CASSSRASGLTETQYF.

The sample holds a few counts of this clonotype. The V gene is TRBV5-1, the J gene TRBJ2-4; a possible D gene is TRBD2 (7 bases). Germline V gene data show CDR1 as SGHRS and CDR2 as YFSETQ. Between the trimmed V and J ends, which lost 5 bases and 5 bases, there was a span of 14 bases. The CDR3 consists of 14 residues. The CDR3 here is CASSKGGGENIQYF. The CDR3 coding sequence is TGCGCCAGCAGTAAAGGGGGGGGCGAAAACATTCAGTACTTC.

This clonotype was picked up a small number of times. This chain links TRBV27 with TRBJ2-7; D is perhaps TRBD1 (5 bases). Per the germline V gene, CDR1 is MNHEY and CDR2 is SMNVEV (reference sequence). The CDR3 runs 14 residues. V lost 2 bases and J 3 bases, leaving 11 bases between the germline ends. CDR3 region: CASSLDRQIYEQYF. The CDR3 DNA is TGTGCCAGCAGTTTAGATAGACAGATCTACGAGCAGTACTTC.

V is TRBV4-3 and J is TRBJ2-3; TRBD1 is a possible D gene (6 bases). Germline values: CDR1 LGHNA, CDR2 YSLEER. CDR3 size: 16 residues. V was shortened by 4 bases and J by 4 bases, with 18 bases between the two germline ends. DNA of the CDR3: TGCGCCAGCAGCCCTAACAGGGTAGATTTTTCAGATACGCAGTATTTT. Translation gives CASSPNRVDFSDTQYF.